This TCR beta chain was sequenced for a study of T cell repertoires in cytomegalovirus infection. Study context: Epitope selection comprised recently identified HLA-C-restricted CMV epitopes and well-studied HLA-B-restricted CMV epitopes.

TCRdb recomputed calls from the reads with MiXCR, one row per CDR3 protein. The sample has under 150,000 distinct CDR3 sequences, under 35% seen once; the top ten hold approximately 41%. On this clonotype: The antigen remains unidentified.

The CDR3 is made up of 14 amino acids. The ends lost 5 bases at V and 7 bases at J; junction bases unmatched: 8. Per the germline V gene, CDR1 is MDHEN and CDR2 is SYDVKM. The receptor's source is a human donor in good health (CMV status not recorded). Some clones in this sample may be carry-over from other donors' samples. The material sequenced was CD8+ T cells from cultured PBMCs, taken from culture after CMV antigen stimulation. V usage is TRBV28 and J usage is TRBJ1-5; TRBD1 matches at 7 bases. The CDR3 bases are TGTGCCAGCAGTCCCGGAGGGGGCAGCCAGCCCCAGCATTTT. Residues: CASSPGGGSQPQHF.